A single sample is the source of the 2 T cell receptor beta chains below, sequenced in a study of T cells in Graves' hyperthyroidism and ophthalmopathy. Amplified regions were TCR beta CDR3 sequences from RNA transcripts. Initially, a first-round RT-PCR of the TCR CDR3 employed the HTBI primer set. TCRdb re-called the multiplex PCR reads with MiXCR, one entry per CDR3 protein. The repertoire holds 380,000 or so distinct CDR3 sequences, with about a fifth as singletons. The sequenced sample consisted of blood. The receptors here all came from a woman aged 18-30 years with Graves' hyperthyroidism.

This clonotype was recorded many times. This chain links TRBV19 with TRBJ2-3; 7 bases match TRBD1. The CDR3 has 15 residues. CDR1 is LNHDA and CDR2 is SQIVND in the germline V gene (reference sequence). V was pared by 5 bases and J by 0 bases, with 5 bases of the junction left unmatched. The CDR3 region is CASSYGDRSTDTQYF. CDR3 DNA sequence: TGTGCCAGTAGTTACGGGGACAGAAGCACAGATACGCAGTATTTT.

Points on this clonotype: The junction departs from the called germline gene at one end, perhaps through a read error. The J gene is TRBJ2-4, the V gene TRBV12-3 or TRBV12-4; D tentatively fits TRBD1 or TRBD2 (5 bases each). This CDR3 spans 12 amino acids. CDR3 DNA: TGTGCCAGCAACACCGGGACGGGCATTAAGTACTTC. Protein product: CASNTGTGIKYF.